There are a few counts of the clone carrying this TCR beta chain. Noted time point: newly diagnosed GD, antithyroid drugs for less than 3 months. PBMCs were the source of the RNA used for TCR sequencing. Trimming removed 8 bases from V and 1 base from J, with 15 bases in between. The CDR3 length is 15 residues. The germline V gene has CDR1 LNHDA and CDR2 SQIVND (reference sequence). The sample is drawn from a study of regulatory T cells in long-lasting Graves disease. In the study overall: Graves' patients, diagnosed recently, had received antithyroid drugs under 3 months.

Relying on iRepertoire HTBI primers and Arm-PCR of CDR3 regions, the team built TCR beta libraries. TCRdb reanalysed the multiplex PCR reads using MiXCR and keeps one entry per CDR3 protein. The sample consists of approximately 470,000 distinct CDR3 sequences, about a sixth of them appearing once. The same specimen was also included in a second study, on T cells in Graves' hyperthyroidism and ophthalmopathy. That paper notes: The definition of stable Graves' hyperthyroidism was no ophthalmopathy progression within 18 months. Patients aged 18 to 65 had newly diagnosed hyperthyroidism of under 2 months' duration. The HTBI set primed first-round TCR CDR3 RT-PCR.

The chain couples TRBV19 to TRBJ2-1; tentative D call: TRBD2 (6 bases). This receptor was obtained from a man aged 35-49 years with Graves disease. The sequenced sample was peripheral blood mononuclear cells (PBMCs), obtained at new diagnosis, from a patient treated with antithyroid drugs. The CDR3 DNA is TGTGCCAGTGGATCAGTGGCGGGGTCCTACAATGAGCAGTTCTTC. This sequence encodes CASGSVAGSYNEQFF.